These 14 T cell receptor beta chains came from one sample sequenced in a study of identical twins. From the 5' RACE reads, TCRdb called clonotypes with MiXCR, one entry per CDR3 protein. The sample holds 470,000 or so distinct CDR3 sequences; 20% to 30% are singletons and the top ten take about 2.7%. The same sample was also studied in work on T cells expressing NK-cell markers.

Sequenced material: CD4+ T cells sorted from blood. The receptor source for this set is a young woman in good health.

This clonotype was observed a few times. This sequence joins TRBV20-1 and TRBJ2-2; TRBD2 matches at 9 bases. With 3 bases clipped from V and 5 bases from J, the junction kept 7 bases outside the gene matches. The CDR3 extends over 15 amino acids. Looked up from germline, CDR1 is DFQATT and CDR2 is SNEGSKA (reference sequence). The CDR3 DNA reads TGCAGTGCTAGGGTAGCGGGAGTATGGACCGGGGAGCTGTTTTTT. Translated, it gives CSARVAGVWTGELFF.

The CDR3 bases are TGTGCCAGCAGCTTGTCCAGTCCGGAGACCCAGTACTTC. The encoded protein is CASSLSSPETQYF. The rearrangement links TRBV5-5 to TRBJ2-5; unclear D gene. The germline gives CDR1 SGHKS, CDR2 YYEKEE (reference sequence). The V and J ends lost 1 base and 5 bases respectively, with 9 bases between them. The CDR3 loop spans 13 amino acids.

The chain has TRBV6-1 and TRBJ1-2, with unresolved D. Germline CDR1 reads MNHNS; CDR2 reads SASEGT. The length of the CDR3 is 13 residues. The V end was cut by 2 bases, the J end by 5 bases, with 9 bases between. CDR3 protein: CASSESTEYGYTF. As DNA, the CDR3 is TGTGCCAGCAGTGAATCTACCGAGTATGGCTACACCTTC.

This clonotype was observed a single time. This chain connects TRBV7-2 to TRBJ2-7, with no clear D. The ends were cut back, 1 base at V and 1 base at J, with 11 bases in the middle. The CDR3 sequence is 15 residues long. Looked up from germline, CDR1 is SGHTA and CDR2 is FQGNSA. The CDR3 protein is CASSLVLGLSYEQYF. CDR3 DNA sequence: TGTGCCAGCAGCTTAGTCTTAGGGCTTTCCTACGAGCAGTACTTC.

The V gene is TRBV20-1, the J gene TRBJ2-1; 12 nucleotides line up with TRBD2. This CDR3 has 16 residues. CDR1 is DFQATT and CDR2 is SNEGSKA in the germline V gene (reference sequence). V shed 5 bases, J shed 7 bases, and the junction held 12 bases outside the gene matches. The CDR3 reads CSASPSTSGGQNEQFF. Here the CDR3 DNA reads TGCAGTGCTTCTCCGTCGACTAGCGGGGGCCAAAATGAGCAGTTCTTC.

This clonotype was counted only a few times. The chain has TRBV20-1 and TRBJ1-2, with D perhaps matching TRBD1 (5 bases). The V end lost 3 bases, the J end lost 0 bases, and 11 bases lay between the germline ends. Looked up from germline, CDR1 is DFQATT and CDR2 is SNEGSKA (reference sequence). This CDR3 contains 14 residues. The CDR3 reads CSASKGATNYGYTF. CDR3 nucleotide sequence: TGCAGTGCTAGCAAAGGGGCCACTAACTATGGCTACACCTTC.

This clonotype was picked up a small number of times. V is TRBV9 and J is TRBJ2-7, with D uncertain. From germline, CDR1 is SGDLS and CDR2 YYNGEE. Trimming pared 0 bases from V and 4 bases from J, leaving 11 bases between. This CDR3 is 14 amino acids long. CDR3: CASSVGPSKYEQYF. As DNA, the CDR3 is TGTGCCAGCAGCGTAGGTCCTAGTAAGTACGAGCAGTACTTC.

The chain uses TRBV29-1 and TRBJ1-4; no clear D. Deletions cut 2 bases from V and 8 bases from J, with 12 bases between. The CDR3 spans 13 residues. Germline V gene data show CDR1 as SQVTM and CDR2 as ANQGSEA. In DNA form, the CDR3 reads TGCAGCGTTGAACGGGCCGGCCGAGAAAAACTGTTTTTT. Translated: CSVERAGREKLFF.

This clonotype was seen many times. The V and J genes are TRBV7-2 and TRBJ2-7, with D tentatively TRBD1 (6 bases). Trimming cost V 5 bases and J 0 bases, with 11 bases left between them. CDR1 SGHTA and CDR2 FQGNSA come from the germline V gene. CDR3 length: 14 amino acids. The CDR3 coding sequence is TGTGCCAGCAGCCCGGACAGATACTCCTACGAGCAGTACTTC. Amino acids: CASSPDRYSYEQYF.

This clonotype has just a few counts. The rearrangement joins TRBV4-1 to TRBJ1-6; D call uncertain. The CDR3 has 16 residues. Germline V lookup: CDR1 MGHRA, CDR2 YSYEKL. Trimming cost V 0 bases and J 9 bases, with 15 bases left between them. CDR3 in amino acids: CASSQEFRGFGSPLHF. CDR3 in DNA: TGCGCCAGCAGCCAAGAGTTTCGGGGATTTGGTTCACCCCTCCACTTT.

The chain couples TRBV7-3 to TRBJ2-5, with D possibly matching TRBD2 (6 bases). This CDR3 has 14 residues. The germline V gene encodes CDR1 SGHTA and CDR2 FQGTGA. Trimming took 1 base from V and 4 from J, leaving 10 bases between them. The CDR3 is CASSLNGGAETQYF. CDR3 sequence (DNA): TGTGCCAGCAGCTTAAACGGCGGGGCAGAGACCCAGTACTTC.

The chain carries TRBV20-1 and TRBJ2-7; perhaps TRBD2 as D (6 bases). Germline V gene lookup returns CDR1 DFQATT and CDR2 SNEGSKA (reference sequence). The CDR3 covers 10 residues. Trimming took off 4 bases at V and 7 bases at J, with 8 bases between the two ends. The CDR3 loop is CSATREEQYF. The DNA for the CDR3 is TGCAGTGCTACCCGGGAGGAGCAGTACTTC.

V gene TRBV11-2 combines with J gene TRBJ2-1; 7 nucleotides align to TRBD2. CDR1 SGHAT and CDR2 FQNNGV come from the germline V gene. The CDR3 is made up of 17 amino acids. V was clipped by 1 base and J by 9 bases; unmatched bases: 15. The CDR3: CASSLVRLAGVFVEQFF. In nucleotides, the CDR3 is TGTGCCAGCAGCTTAGTGCGACTGGCGGGAGTATTTGTTGAGCAGTTCTTC.

The chain has TRBV18 and TRBJ1-3, with a weak D call TRBD1 (5 bases). This CDR3 spans 15 amino acids. The V gene's germline CDR1 is KGHSH and CDR2 LQKENI. Trimming removed 5 bases from V and 4 bases from J, with 15 bases in between. The CDR3 DNA reads TGTGCCAGCTCATCGGGACTTATTGCCGGAAACACCATATATTTT. Protein: CASSSGLIAGNTIYF.